The 8 T cell receptor beta chains below come from one sample, sequenced in a study of CD8+CD57+ T cells in acquired aplastic anemia. It was patients with CD8+CD57+ cell expansion by flow cytometry who were chosen for sequencing. Researchers used genomic DNA as the template to profile TCR beta VDJ and CDR3. TCRdb recomputed calls from the reads with MiXCR, one row per CDR3 protein. The sample has 150,000 to 180,000 distinct CDR3 sequences, approximately 52% seen once. Sample: sorted CD4+, CD8+, or CD8+CD57+ T cells (not recorded which) from PBMCs. These receptors all stem from a human donor with aplastic anemia.

In its sample, this clonotype was seen once. The chain links TRBV5-1 to TRBJ2-7; D gene uncertain. Between the trimmed V and J ends, which lost 0 bases and 5 bases, there was a span of 15 bases. CDR3 length: 15 residues. Per germline, CDR1 SGHRS and CDR2 YFSETQ. This CDR3 is CASSLEPTPTDEQYF. The CDR3 bases are TGCGCCAGCAGCTTGGAGCCAACCCCCACGGACGAGCAGTACTTC. The entire variable domain, with the rest obtained from reference TRBV5-1 and TRBJ2-7, is as follows: KAGVTQTPRYLIKTRGQQVTLSCSPISGHRSVSWYQQTPGQGLQFLFEYFSETQRNKGNFPGRFSGRQFSNSRSEMNVSTLELGDSALYLCASSLEPTPTDEQYFGPGTRLTVT.

By frequency in the sample, this clonotype is medium-sized. Here the CDR3 DNA reads TGCGCCAGCAGCTCAACTAGCGGCACTGAAGCTTTCTTT. Protein product: CASSSTSGTEAFF. The chain joins TRBV5-1 to TRBJ1-1; D is unresolved. This CDR3 is 13 amino acids long. Germline-derived CDR1 and CDR2 are SGHRS and YFSETQ. The V end lost 3 bases, the J end lost 4 bases, and 10 bases lay between the germline ends.

This chain uses TRBV11-2 with TRBJ2-1, with D hard to call. The CDR3 covers 13 residues. Germline assignment: CDR1 SGHAT and CDR2 FQNNGV. Trimming took off 5 bases at V and 11 bases at J, with 16 bases between the two ends. In DNA, the CDR3 is TGTGCCAGCAGCCTTCTAAGGATCAAACAGCAGTTCTTC. Translated, it gives CASSLLRIKQQFF. Drawing the rest from reference TRBV11-2 and TRBJ2-1, the complete variable domain is EAGVAQSPRYKIIEKRQSVAFWCNPISGHATLYWYQQILGQGPKLLIQFQNNGVVDDSQLPKDRFSAERLKGVDSTLKIQPAKLEDSAVYLCASSLLRIKQQFFGPGTRLTVL.

The rearrangement joins TRBV2 to TRBJ2-5; TRBD2 matches at 14 bases. Germline CDR1 SNHLY, CDR2 FYNNEI. J was trimmed by 2 bases and V by 8 bases; bases with no gene match: 4. The CDR3 spans 15 residues. The CDR3 DNA is TGTGCCAGCGGGGGACTAGCGGGAGAACAAGAGACCCAGTACTTC. Translated, it gives CASGGLAGEQETQYF.

The chain has TRBV6-4 and TRBJ1-6, with D perhaps matching TRBD1 (5 bases). V was cut by 6 bases and J by 7 bases, with 16 bases left in between. Germline V CDR1 and CDR2: MRHNA, SNTAGT. The CDR3 spans 15 residues. CDR3 sequence (DNA): TGTGCCAGCAGACCAGGGAAAGGGGTCAATTCACCCCTCCACTTT. Protein: CASRPGKGVNSPLHF.

The chain recombines TRBV5-5 with TRBJ2-7, with unresolved D. V lost 2 bases and J 2 bases, leaving 17 bases between the germline ends. The CDR3 spans 16 residues. Germline CDR1 SGHKS, CDR2 YYEKEE (reference sequence). This chain's CDR3 is CASSLAPGRYTYEQYF. The CDR3 DNA is TGTGCCAGCAGCTTAGCCCCAGGTAGATACACCTACGAGCAGTACTTC.

Note on this clonotype: One base away lies a much larger clone, so this may be a sequencing read error. The V and J genes are TRBV4-2 and TRBJ2-3, with a weak D call TRBD1 (5 bases). CDR3 size: 15 residues. Germline CDR1 reads LGHNA; CDR2 reads YNFKEQ. The DNA of the CDR3 is TGTGCCAGCAACCATCAGGGATGGAGCATAGATACGCAGTATTTT. Translation: CASNHQGWSIDTQYF.

At least ten counts were recorded for this clonotype. The chain recombines TRBV29-1 with TRBJ2-5, with D possibly being TRBD1 (5 bases). Germline V gene lookup returns CDR1 SQVTM and CDR2 ANQGSEA. The CDR3 runs to 14 residues. Trimming took 3 bases from V and 0 from J, leaving 11 bases between them. As DNA, the CDR3 is TGCAGCGTTGATGGCAGGGATTACCAAGAGACCCAGTACTTC. Its protein product is CSVDGRDYQETQYF.